What follows are 18 T cell receptor beta chains derived from one specimen sequenced in a study of CD8 T cells in ankylosing spondylitis. TCRdb fed the 5' RACE reads into MiXCR, producing one record per CDR3 protein. The sample lists some 340,000 distinct CDR3 sequences; about 15% were seen once. Material for sequencing was blood, either unsorted or a sorted T cell fraction (not recorded which). The receptor source for this set is a male donor with ankylosing spondylitis or in good health (not recorded which).

The V call is TRBV3-1, the J call TRBJ1-1; D is unclear. The CDR3 consists of 15 residues. The V gene's germline CDR1 is LGHDT and CDR2 YNNKEL (reference sequence). V was shortened by 1 base and J by 0 bases, with 9 bases between the two germline ends. The CDR3 nucleotides are TGTGCCAGCAGCCAAGGGTGGGGAATGAACACTGAAGCTTTCTTT. Protein: CASSQGWGMNTEAFF.

This clonotype was recorded a few times. The J gene is TRBJ2-1, the V gene TRBV6-1; 14 bases line up with TRBD2. The CDR3 totals 18 residues. The trim removed 6 bases at V and 0 bases at J, leaving 7 bases unmatched. Germline V lookup: CDR1 MNHNS, CDR2 SASEGT. CDR3 nucleotides: TGTGCCAGCAGCCCGGGACTAGCGGGGGCCACCTCCTACAATGAGCAGTTCTTC. Amino acid sequence: CASSPGLAGATSYNEQFF.

This chain uses TRBV5-5 with TRBJ2-2; the match to TRBD1 covers 9 bases. CDR1 SGHKS and CDR2 YYEKEE come from the germline V gene (reference sequence). This CDR3 has 16 amino acids. V was pared by 5 bases and J by 7 bases, with 12 bases of the junction left unmatched. The chain's CDR3 is CASRAGTGKLGGELFF. CDR3 coding DNA: TGTGCCAGCAGGGCCGGGACAGGGAAGCTTGGCGGGGAGCTGTTTTTT.

In this sample, this clonotype turned up a few times. The chain couples TRBV19 to TRBJ2-5, with 8 bases fitting TRBD1. This CDR3 region has 13 residues. V lost 6 bases to trimming and J lost 6 bases; unmatched junction nucleotides: 6. Germline assignment: CDR1 LNHDA and CDR2 SQIVND (reference sequence). The CDR3 nucleotides are TGTGCCAGTAGCGGGACAGGCTCGCAGACCCAGTACTTC. This codes for CASSGTGSQTQYF. The complete variable domain, with remaining parts taken from reference TRBV19 and TRBJ2-5, reads DGGITQSPKYLFRKEGQNVTLSCEQNLNHDAMYWYRQDPGQGLRLIYYSQIVNDFQKGDIAEGYSVSREKKESFPLTVTSAQKNPTAFYLCASSGTGSQTQYFGPGTRLLVL.

This clonotype was seen a handful of times. The chain carries TRBV19 and TRBJ2-1; 11 nucleotides match TRBD2. Germline V gene lookup returns CDR1 LNHDA and CDR2 SQIVND (reference sequence). Trimming removed 8 bases from V and 6 bases from J; junction bases left unmatched: 12. There are 16 residues in the CDR3. CDR3 nucleotide sequence: TGTGCCAGTGGCCAACGTGGTCTAGCGGGGGGCAATGAGCAGTTCTTC. Amino acid sequence: CASGQRGLAGGNEQFF.

In this sample, this clonotype turned up many times. The chain links TRBV20-1 to TRBJ2-7; 12 bases align to TRBD2. The CDR3 runs to 15 residues. V shed 5 bases and J 5 bases; nucleotides not matched to a gene: 10. Germline CDR1 reads DFQATT; CDR2 reads SNEGSKA (reference sequence). CDR3 bases: TGCAGTGCTCACCTATCTAGCGGGAGGGCCGACGAGCAGTACTTC. This translates into CSAHLSSGRADEQYF.

This clonotype has a handful of counts. V gene TRBV11-2 combines with J gene TRBJ1-1; possible D gene TRBD1, 5 bases. Per germline, CDR1 SGHAT and CDR2 FQNNGV. The CDR3 runs to 12 residues. The germline V and J ends were trimmed by 0 bases and 7 bases, with 6 bases remaining between them. The CDR3 DNA follows: TGTGCCAGCAGCTTAGATGGGGGTGAAGCTTTCTTT. The encoded protein is CASSLDGGEAFF.

The chain is built from TRBV20-1 and TRBJ2-3; 7 bases agree with TRBD2. Per germline, CDR1 DFQATT and CDR2 SNEGSKA (reference sequence). Germline trimming cut 0 bases from V and 6 bases from J; bases unmatched to any gene: 12. The length of the CDR3 is 16 residues. CDR3 protein: CSARDRKRGPTDTQYF. CDR3 DNA sequence: TGCAGTGCTAGAGATCGGAAGCGGGGCCCTACTGATACGCAGTATTTT.

This clonotype has just a few counts. This rearrangement joins TRBV29-1 to TRBJ2-5; 12 bases align to TRBD2. V lost 5 bases, J lost 1 base, and 8 bases stayed unmatched. The CDR3 consists of 16 residues. CDR1 and CDR2 from the germline V gene are SQVTM and ANQGSEA. The chain's CDR3 is CSVLLTSGGPQETQYF. DNA of the CDR3: TGCAGCGTTTTGTTGACTAGCGGGGGCCCCCAAGAGACCCAGTACTTC.

The chain joins TRBV5-1 to TRBJ2-1, with TRBD2 identical over 9 bases. The V gene's germline CDR1 is SGHRS and CDR2 YFSETQ. This CDR3 is 16 amino acids long. V trimming: 3 bases; J trimming: 4 bases; junction bases outside the gene matches: 8. CDR3 protein: CASSSLAGAAYNEQFF. CDR3 in DNA: TGCGCCAGCAGCTCCTTAGCGGGGGCCGCATACAATGAGCAGTTCTTC.

This clonotype was found a few times. The V gene is TRBV9, the J gene TRBJ2-3; D possibly corresponds to TRBD2 (5 bases). Trimming cost V 0 bases and J 6 bases, with 8 bases left between them. The germline V gene encodes CDR1 SGDLS and CDR2 YYNGEE. The CDR3 has 13 amino acids. The CDR3 DNA follows: TGTGCCAGCAGCGTAGATCGGAGGGATACGCAGTATTTT. Residues: CASSVDRRDTQYF.

This clonotype was recorded a few times. The chain combines TRBV4-1 with TRBJ2-7; 11 bases are shared with TRBD2. The V and J ends lost 4 bases and 4 bases, in that order; junction bases with no gene match: 6. Germline CDR1 MGHRA, CDR2 YSYEKL. The CDR3 consists of 15 residues. The CDR3 DNA reads TGCGCCAGCAGCCCCGGGGGACTAGCGGTTTACGAGCAGTACTTC. Translating gives CASSPGGLAVYEQYF.

This clonotype was seen at least ten times. J is TRBJ2-7 and V is TRBV4-2; 7 bases map to TRBD2. Germline CDR1 is LGHNA and CDR2 is YNFKEQ. The CDR3 totals 18 residues. J was trimmed by 1 base and V by 3 bases; bases with no gene match: 15. In nucleotides, the CDR3 is TGTGCCAGCAGCCAGTGGGTAGTATCTCGCGGGGGTTCCTACGAGCAGTACTTC. Protein product: CASSQWVVSRGGSYEQYF.

This clonotype was counted between two and nine times. The CDR3 loop is CASSLGRGGQFF. The CDR3 region has the DNA TGTGCCAGCAGCTTAGGGAGAGGAGGGCAGTTCTTC. This chain uses TRBV7-9 with TRBJ2-1; tentatively, D is TRBD2 (5 bases). The CDR3 has 12 residues. Germline V gene data show CDR1 as SEHNR and CDR2 as FQNEAQ (reference sequence). V was cut by 1 base and J by 12 bases, with 10 bases left in between.

Only a few counts were recorded for this clonotype. The V gene is TRBV7-2, the J gene TRBJ2-7, with TRBD2 matching over 12 bases. The junction had 1 base not matched to a gene; V was cut back by 4 bases and J by 0 bases. Germline loops: CDR1 SGHTA, CDR2 FQGNSA. This CDR3 is built from 15 residues. The CDR3 reads CASSSTSGSSYEQYF. DNA of the CDR3: TGTGCCAGCAGCTCGACTAGCGGGAGCTCCTACGAGCAGTACTTC.

V gene TRBV20-1 combines with J gene TRBJ2-4; TRBD2 agrees at 12 bases. The V gene end was trimmed by 6 bases and the J gene end by 0 bases; junction bases not matched to a gene: 9. The CDR3 runs to 17 residues. Germline CDR1 DFQATT, CDR2 SNEGSKA (reference sequence). The CDR3: CSARLAGVTLAKNIQYF. CDR3 DNA sequence: TGCAGTGCCAGACTAGCGGGGGTTACCTTAGCCAAAAACATTCAGTACTTC.

The rearrangement joins TRBV5-1 to TRBJ1-5; tentatively, D is TRBD1 (6 bases). The CDR3 extends over 15 amino acids. Germline V lookup: CDR1 SGHRS, CDR2 YFSETQ. The germline V and J ends were trimmed by 2 bases and 5 bases, with 14 bases remaining between them. The CDR3 loop reads CASSLGGGLDQPQHF. DNA for the CDR3: TGCGCCAGCAGCTTAGGCGGGGGCCTAGATCAGCCCCAGCATTTT.

This clonotype has only a few counts. The CDR3 nucleotides are TGTGCCACAGACACGGGACTAAAATACAATGAGCAGTTCTTC. Amino acids: CATDTGLKYNEQFF. The chain uses TRBV12-3 or TRBV12-4 and TRBJ2-1; 7 bases agree with TRBD2. V gave up 10 bases and J gave up 4 bases; unmatched junction bases: 10. The CDR3 totals 14 residues.